The 9 T cell receptor beta chains below come from one sample, sequenced in a study of yellow fever vaccine responses in identical twins. TCRdb redid the calling of the RT-PCR reads with MiXCR, one entry per CDR3 protein. Of more than 10,000 distinct CDR3 sequences listed, almost 85% were seen once; the top ten hold approximately 1.7%. Specimen: T cells from blood (PBMCs), unsorted or a sorted subset (not recorded which), collected before or after yellow fever vaccination (not recorded which). The receptors were gathered from a woman aged 18-29 years who received the yellow fever vaccine.

Here the CDR3 reads CASSSAGNLLQETQYF. The CDR3 nucleotides are TGTGCCAGCAGCTCAGCGGGTAACCTCCTACAAGAGACCCAGTACTTC. The genes are TRBV7-9 and TRBJ2-5; weak D call: TRBD2 (6 bases). Germline CDR1 is SEHNR and CDR2 is FQNEAQ (reference sequence). The germline V and J ends were trimmed by 4 bases and 2 bases, with 17 bases remaining between them. The CDR3 covers 16 residues. Full variable domain (remainder filled in from reference TRBV7-9 and TRBJ2-5): DTGVSQNPRHKITKRGQNVTFRCDPISEHNRLYWYRQTLGQGPEFLTYFQNEAQLEKSRLLSDRFSAERPKGSFSTLEIQRTEQGDSAMYLCASSSAGNLLQETQYFGPGTRLLVL.

The chain combines TRBV5-1 with TRBJ2-1, with 10 positions matching TRBD1. V was clipped by 2 bases and J by 4 bases; unmatched bases: 3. The CDR3 consists of 15 residues. CDR1 is SGHRS, CDR2 YFSETQ, per germline. The chain's CDR3 is CASSLGTGAYNEQFF. CDR3 nucleotides: TGCGCCAGCAGCTTAGGGACAGGGGCTTACAATGAGCAGTTCTTC.

The chain recombines TRBV4-1 with TRBJ1-2; D gene uncertain. Germline-derived CDR1 and CDR2 are MGHRA and YSYEKL. V gave up 2 bases and J gave up 2 bases, with 15 bases separating them. This CDR3 spans 16 amino acids. CDR3 sequence (DNA): TGCGCCAGCAGCCAATCCCAATCGGCTGAGAACTATGGCTACACCTTC. Amino acids: CASSQSQSAENYGYTF.

The V and J genes are TRBV30 and TRBJ2-1, with D perhaps TRBD1 (7 bases). Germline V gives CDR1 GTSNPN, CDR2 SVGIG (reference sequence). With 6 bases removed from V and 7 bases from J, the gap between germline ends came to 19 bases. This CDR3 region has 14 residues. The CDR3 is CACAGPRGENEQFF. The DNA for the CDR3 is TGTGCCTGCGCCGGGCCCAGGGGGGAGAATGAGCAGTTCTTC.

The chain uses TRBV5-1 and TRBJ2-3; D call uncertain. Germline loops: CDR1 SGHRS, CDR2 YFSETQ. The CDR3 has 13 amino acids. Trimming left V 0 bases short and J 2 bases short, with 4 bases between. In DNA form, the CDR3 reads TGCGCCAGCAGCTTGGGAGCCACAGATACGCAGTATTTT. It is translated as CASSLGATDTQYF.

The sample holds one count of this clonotype. The chain carries TRBV6-4 and TRBJ2-7; 10 nucleotides line up with TRBD2. This CDR3 contains 15 residues. With 3 bases clipped from V and 0 bases from J, the junction kept 2 bases outside the gene matches. CDR1 MRHNA and CDR2 SNTAGT come from the germline V gene. This CDR3 reads CASSDSSGSSYEQYF. In DNA, the CDR3 is TGTGCCAGCAGTGATTCTAGCGGGAGCTCCTACGAGCAGTACTTC.

The rearrangement uses TRBV20-1 and TRBJ2-5; D possibly corresponds to TRBD2 (6 bases). Looked up from germline, CDR1 is DFQATT and CDR2 is SNEGSKA (reference sequence). The V end was cut by 5 bases, the J end by 4 bases, with 11 bases between. The CDR3 loop spans 12 amino acids. CDR3 nucleotide sequence: TGCAGTGCTCCCGTGGGGGGAGAGACCCAGTACTTC. Translation gives CSAPVGGETQYF.

This rearrangement joins TRBV11-3 to TRBJ2-7; D is uncertain. Germline V gene data show CDR1 as SGHNT and CDR2 as YENEEA. The CDR3 has 12 amino acids. Trimming stripped 5 bases from V and 3 bases from J, with 8 bases between. The CDR3 protein is CASSTVGYEQYF. In nucleotides, the CDR3 is TGTGCCAGCAGCACGGTGGGCTACGAGCAGTACTTC.

V is TRBV29-1 and J is TRBJ2-1; TRBD1 matches 8 bases. The ends lost 7 bases at V and 6 bases at J; junction bases unmatched: 5. This CDR3 comprises 12 residues. Germline lookup yields CDR1 SQVTM and CDR2 ANQGSEA. The CDR3 region has the DNA TGCAGCGCTCGTACAGGGGGCAATGAGCAGTTCTTC. The encoded protein is CSARTGGNEQFF.